What follows are 2 T cell receptor beta chains derived from one specimen sequenced in a study of cytomegalovirus exposure and HLA in healthy donors. Primers for the PCR totalled 60 Vbeta and 13 Jbeta. Repertoires were generated with immunoSEQ multiplex PCR, while TCRdb's copy carries only in-frame clones and drops some. The sample yields 100,000 to 150,000 clones, roughly 80% seen once. Sequenced material: PBMCs. The receptors originated from a female donor in good health and CMV-seronegative.

The chain links TRBV5-1 to TRBJ2-5, with TRBD1 as a possible D gene (5 bases). Germline V gene data show CDR1 as SGHRS and CDR2 as YFSETQ. CDR3 length: 14 amino acids. V dropped 5 bases and J dropped 4 bases, with 15 bases sitting between them. The CDR3 sequence is CASSWGASRETQYF. CDR3 nucleotide sequence: TGCGCCAGCAGTTGGGGCGCCTCCCGAGAGACCCAGTACTTC.

J is TRBJ2-3 and V is TRBV5-1; D is possibly TRBD1 (5 bases). The length of the CDR3 is 15 residues. The V gene lost 4 bases and the J gene lost 6 bases, with 18 bases spanning the gap. Germline V lookup: CDR1 SGHRS, CDR2 YFSETQ. The DNA of the CDR3 is TGCGCCAGCAGCCCTAGGCCAGGGATTTTGGATACGCAGTATTTT. It specifies CASSPRPGILDTQYF.